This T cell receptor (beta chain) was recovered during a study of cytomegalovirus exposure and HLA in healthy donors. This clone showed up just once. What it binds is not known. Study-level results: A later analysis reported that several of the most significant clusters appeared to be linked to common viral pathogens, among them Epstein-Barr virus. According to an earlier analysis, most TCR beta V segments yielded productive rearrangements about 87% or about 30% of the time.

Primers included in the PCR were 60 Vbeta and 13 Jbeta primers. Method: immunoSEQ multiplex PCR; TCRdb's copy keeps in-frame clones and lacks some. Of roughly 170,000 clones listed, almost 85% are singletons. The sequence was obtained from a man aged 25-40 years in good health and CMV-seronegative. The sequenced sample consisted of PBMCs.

The CDR3 loop reads CASSPGTGGTPGYGYTF. The CDR3, as DNA: TGTGCCAGCTCACCGGGGACAGGGGGCACACCTGGCTATGGCTACACCTTC. V usage is TRBV18 and J usage is TRBJ1-2, with 12 bases aligning to TRBD1. Trimming removed 3 bases from V and 4 bases from J; junction bases left unmatched: 9. The CDR3 has 17 residues. Germline values: CDR1 KGHSH, CDR2 LQKENI. The full variable domain, rest sourced from reference TRBV18 and TRBJ1-2, is NAGVMQNPRHLVRRRGQEARLRCSPMKGHSHVYWYRQLPEEGLKFMVYLQKENIIDESGMPKERFSAEFPKEGPSILRIQQVVRGDSAAYFCASSPGTGGTPGYGYTFGSGTRLTVV.